This T cell receptor beta chain derives from a study of human T cells and chemical hapten exposure. Study as a whole: Minor volume differences among pooled libraries chiefly drove per-sample TCR yield variation. Study-wide results and caveats: Expanded TCRs made up significantly more big CDR3 similarity clusters than controls did.

V lost 8 bases, J lost 2 bases, and 19 bases lay in between. The CDR3 loop spans 17 amino acids. Germline V gene sequence: CDR1 MNHEY, CDR2 SMNVEV (reference sequence). Time point meaning: patch test 3, about 24 weeks after DPC sensitization. Treatment defined: therapeutic diphenylcyclopropenone sensitization with weekly scalp DPC. Unfractionated whole blood yielded total RNA. As concerns this clonotype: The antigen is undetermined.

TCRdb redid the calling of the RACE reads with MiXCR, one entry per CDR3 protein. This sample carries 85,000 to 100,000 distinct CDR3 sequences, about 28% of them seen once, and the ten largest clones take about 9.3%. This clonotype was obtained from a man aged 40-49 years with alopecia areata. Some clones in this sample may be carry-over from other donors' samples. This specimen consisted of whole blood, obtained in connection with sensitization to the hapten diphenylcyclopropenone (DPC). This chain connects TRBV27 to TRBJ2-6; D gene unclear. The CDR3 DNA follows: TGTGCCAGCTCGAAGGACCAGAGTATCCCTGGGGCCAACGTCCTGACTTTC. Translation gives CASSKDQSIPGANVLTF.